The sequence of this T cell receptor beta chain was determined in a study of early T cells in non-severe SARS-CoV-2 infection. Study-level background: Sequencing of bulk RNA from unsorted whole blood was done, without chain pairing. Regarding the study as a whole: Lookups in VDJdb leaned toward anti-spike CD8 responses and missed private and CD4 specificities.

Worth noting for this clonotype: The target antigen is unknown.

The CDR3 runs 17 residues. Per the germline V gene, CDR1 is MDHEN and CDR2 is SYDVKM. V was clipped by 6 bases and J by 4 bases, with 23 bases between them. Individual cDNA molecules received unique molecular identifiers. TCRdb reanalysed the 5' RACE reads using MiXCR and keeps one entry per CDR3 protein. This sample has 45,000 to 55,000 distinct CDR3 sequences, with roughly 9.8% found just once. The sequence derives from an adult who was a healthcare worker with PCR-confirmed SARS-CoV-2 infection or an uninfected control (not recorded which). This chain uses TRBV28 with TRBJ2-3; D might be TRBD2 (6 bases). The sequencing sample was made of whole blood. CDR3 nucleotide sequence: TGTGCCAGCAGCCCCCCGGCCTGGGCGGAGGGCGCAGATACGCAGTATTTT. Residues: CASSPPAWAEGADTQYF.